This T cell receptor beta chain is drawn from a study of blood T cells in healthy people across ages. Together with a sample-barcoded 5' primer, a J-beta primer mix was included in a second PCR lasting about 6 to 11 cycles. Sequencing yielded, for each sample, at least 2.5 million paired-end reads carrying CDR3. TCRdb re-called the 5' RACE reads with MiXCR, one entry per CDR3 protein. The repertoire has roughly 1.6 million distinct CDR3 sequences, roughly a third of them found once; the top ten carry roughly 12%. Overall study results and limits: Naive T cell percentage strongly correlated with TCR beta diversity.

On this clonotype: Its antigen is as yet unknown.

CDR1 SGDLS and CDR2 YYNGEE come from the germline V gene. The CDR3 is made up of 13 amino acids. The V gene lost 0 bases and the J gene lost 9 bases, with 10 bases spanning the gap. The sequenced sample was blood. The chain links TRBV9 to TRBJ2-1; no definite D call. The sequence came from a woman between 25 and 40 years old in good health. This chain's CDR3 is CASSVVLAGEQFF. As DNA, the CDR3 is TGTGCCAGCAGCGTAGTATTAGCTGGTGAGCAGTTCTTC.